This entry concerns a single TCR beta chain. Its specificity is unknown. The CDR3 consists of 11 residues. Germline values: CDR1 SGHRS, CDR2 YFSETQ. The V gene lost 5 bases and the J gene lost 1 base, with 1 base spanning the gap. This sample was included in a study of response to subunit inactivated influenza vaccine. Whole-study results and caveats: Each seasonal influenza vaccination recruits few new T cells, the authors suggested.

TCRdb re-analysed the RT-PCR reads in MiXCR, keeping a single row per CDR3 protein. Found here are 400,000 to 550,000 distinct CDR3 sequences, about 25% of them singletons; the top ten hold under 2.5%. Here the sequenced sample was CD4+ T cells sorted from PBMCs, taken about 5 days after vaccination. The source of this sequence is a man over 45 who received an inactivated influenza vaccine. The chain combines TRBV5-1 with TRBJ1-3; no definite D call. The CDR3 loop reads CASRSGNTIYF. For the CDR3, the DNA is TGCGCCAGCAGATCTGGAAACACCATATATTTT. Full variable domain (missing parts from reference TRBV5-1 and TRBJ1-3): KAGVTQTPRYLIKTRGQQVTLSCSPISGHRSVSWYQQTPGQGLQFLFEYFSETQRNKGNFPGRFSGRQFSNSRSEMNVSTLELGDSALYLCASRSGNTIYFGEGSWLTVV.